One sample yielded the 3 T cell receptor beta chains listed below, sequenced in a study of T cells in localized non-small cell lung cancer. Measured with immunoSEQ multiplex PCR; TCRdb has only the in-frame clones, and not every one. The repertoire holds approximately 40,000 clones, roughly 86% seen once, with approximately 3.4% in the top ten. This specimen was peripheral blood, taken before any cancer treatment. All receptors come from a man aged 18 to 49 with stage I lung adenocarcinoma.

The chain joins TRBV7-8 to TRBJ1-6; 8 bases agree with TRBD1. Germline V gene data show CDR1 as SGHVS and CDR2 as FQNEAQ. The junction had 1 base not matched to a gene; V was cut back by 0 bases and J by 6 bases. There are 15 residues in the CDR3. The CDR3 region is CASSLAGQGNSPLHF. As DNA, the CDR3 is TGTGCCAGCAGCTTAGCAGGACAGGGTAATTCACCCCTCCACTTT.

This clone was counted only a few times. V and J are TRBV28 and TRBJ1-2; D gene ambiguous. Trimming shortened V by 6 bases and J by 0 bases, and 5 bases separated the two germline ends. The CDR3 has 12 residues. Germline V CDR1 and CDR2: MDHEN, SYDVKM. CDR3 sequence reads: CASSFPNYGYTF. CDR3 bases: TGTGCCAGCAGCTTCCCTAACTATGGCTACACCTTC.

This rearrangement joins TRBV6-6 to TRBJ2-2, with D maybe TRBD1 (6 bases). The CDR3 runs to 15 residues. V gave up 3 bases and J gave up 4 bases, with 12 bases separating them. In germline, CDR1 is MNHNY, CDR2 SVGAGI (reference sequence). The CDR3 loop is CASSYRKQGTGELFF. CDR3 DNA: TGTGCCAGCAGTTATCGGAAACAGGGCACCGGGGAGCTGTTTTTT.